This paragraph reports one T cell receptor (beta chain). Its cognate antigen is unknown. The data are from a study of beta chain features in type 1 diabetes. Study information: Patients shared similar age, gender and cell yields with healthy donors. Overall study results and limits: Within each of all four CD4+ subsets, Type 1 diabetes patients had TCRB CDR3s that were moderately but significantly shorter.

The study reverse transcribed the entire isolated RNA, so it sequenced expressed TCRB transcripts. Naive, central memory and regulatory T cell samples produced a mean of approximately 4 million reads. Here immunoSEQ multiplex PCR was the method, and the copy in TCRdb shows in-frame clones only, minus some. The sample lists some 640,000 clones, 11% to 15% occurring once. The CDR3 runs to 15 residues. Germline values: CDR1 ENHRY, CDR2 SYGVKD. V was clipped by 8 bases and J by 4 bases, with 20 bases between them. Each of the CD4+ naive, central memory, regulatory and stem cell-like memory populations was sorted via CD45RO/CCR7/CD25/CD127/CD95/CD27.

The chain has TRBV10-3 and TRBJ1-2; weak D call: TRBD1 (6 bases). The clonotype originates from a man younger than 35 with type 1 diabetes. The sequenced sample consisted of naive CD4+ T cells from blood. This chain's CDR3 is CAIGEGTGRSYGYTF. CDR3 DNA: TGTGCCATCGGCGAGGGAACAGGGCGATCCTATGGCTACACCTTC.